Each of the 9 T cell receptor beta chains below was sequenced from the same sample in a study of blood T cell repertoires in COVID-19. This table comes from immunoSEQ multiplex PCR, and its TCRdb copy is limited to in-frame clones, with some not included. The sample consists of fewer than 35,000 clones, 82% of them appearing once. The sample taken for sequencing was peripheral blood. Receptors originate from an older man with active or convalescent COVID-19.

This sequence joins TRBV19 and TRBJ2-3, with 12 nucleotides matching TRBD2. Germline V gives CDR1 LNHDA, CDR2 SQIVND (reference sequence). The junction had 8 bases not matched to a gene; V was cut back by 2 bases and J by 5 bases. This CDR3 is 17 amino acids long. CDR3 DNA: TGTGCCAGTAGTATACGGACTAGCGGGACCCGGGGAGATACGCAGTATTTT. Translation gives CASSIRTSGTRGDTQYF.

The chain links TRBV7-2 to TRBJ2-3; 11 bases line up with TRBD1. The germline V gene has CDR1 SGHTA and CDR2 FQGNSA. The ends lost 8 bases at V and 1 base at J; junction bases unmatched: 2. The CDR3 is 14 residues long. Here the CDR3 DNA reads TGTGCCAGCGGACAGGGGGCTGGCACAGATACGCAGTATTTT. It encodes CASGQGAGTDTQYF.

The V gene is TRBV7-3, the J gene TRBJ1-1, with D uncertain. This CDR3 is built from 13 residues. Trimming cost V 0 bases and J 5 bases, with 7 bases left between them. Per germline, CDR1 SGHTA and CDR2 FQGTGA. The chain's CDR3 is CASSLTSRTEAFF. The CDR3 region has the DNA TGTGCCAGCAGCTTAACTTCGAGAACTGAAGCTTTCTTT. Drawing the rest from reference TRBV7-3 and TRBJ1-1, the complete variable domain is GAGVSQTPSNKVTEKGKYVELRCDPISGHTALYWYRQSLGQGPEFLIYFQGTGAADDSGLPNDRFFAVRPEGSVSTLKIQRTERGDSAVYLCASSLTSRTEAFFGQGTRLTVV.

The chain recombines TRBV7-2 with TRBJ2-1; TRBD2 matches 9 bases. The CDR3 is made up of 16 amino acids. J was trimmed by 7 bases and V by 2 bases; bases with no gene match: 9. Per germline, CDR1 SGHTA and CDR2 FQGNSA. CDR3 coding DNA: TGTGCCAGCAGCTTATTCGCGGGAGGGCCTTTAAATGAGCAGTTCTTC. Protein: CASSLFAGGPLNEQFF.

The chain is built from TRBV2 and TRBJ1-5, with D possibly matching TRBD1 (6 bases). Trimming pared 11 bases from V and 2 bases from J, leaving 19 bases between. Germline V gene sequence: CDR1 SNHLY, CDR2 FYNNEI. The CDR3 has 15 amino acids. The CDR3 sequence: CASNDRSARNQPQHF. CDR3 sequence (DNA): TGTGCCTCAAACGACAGGTCCGCCCGCAATCAGCCCCAGCATTTT.

The sample holds a few counts of this clone. This chain links TRBV5-4 with TRBJ2-1, with 16 bases matching TRBD2. J gave up 10 bases and V 4 bases, and 8 bases lay outside the gene matches. The germline V gene encodes CDR1 SGHNT and CDR2 YYREEE (reference sequence). The CDR3 loop spans 16 amino acids. The CDR3 protein is CASSAGTSGGAGEQFF. CDR3 nucleotide sequence: TGTGCCAGCAGCGCTGGGACTAGCGGGGGGGCCGGGGAGCAGTTCTTC.

This chain connects TRBV11-2 to TRBJ2-3; the D is unclear. Trimming left V 8 bases short and J 2 bases short, with 17 bases between. Germline loops: CDR1 SGHAT, CDR2 FQNNGV. The CDR3 covers 15 residues. The CDR3 region has the DNA TGTGCCAGCGGTAGAGTGACGGCGGCCACAGATACGCAGTATTTT. Its protein is CASGRVTAATDTQYF.

The CDR3 loop is CASRAGRGYSNQPQHF. CDR3 DNA: TGTGCCAGTAGGGCGGGCAGGGGGTATAGCAATCAGCCCCAGCATTTT. The chain carries TRBV19 and TRBJ1-5; 7 nucleotides align to TRBD1. CDR1 and CDR2 (germline): LNHDA, SQIVND (reference sequence). This CDR3 spans 16 amino acids. V gave up 6 bases and J gave up 0 bases; unmatched junction bases: 8.

The V gene is TRBV3-1 (or the pseudogene TRBV3-2), the J gene TRBJ2-1; 9 positions match TRBD2. This CDR3 contains 16 residues. Germline loops: CDR1 LGHDT, CDR2 YNNKEL (reference sequence). V was clipped by 2 bases and J by 0 bases; unmatched bases: 2. The CDR3 DNA reads TGTGCCAGCAGCCAACTAGCGGGATTCTCCTACAATGAGCAGTTCTTC. This translates into CASSQLAGFSYNEQFF.